This T cell receptor (beta chain) was documented in a study of regulatory T cells in long-lasting Graves disease. Study background: Graves' cases, newly diagnosed, had used antithyroid drugs under 3 months.

Sample time point: newly diagnosed GD, antithyroid drugs for less than 3 months. Generation of the TCR library employed RNA extracted from PBMCs. Ten or more counts support this clonotype. For TCR beta, libraries came from iRepertoire HTBI primers and Arm-PCR of CDR3 regions. From the multiplex PCR reads, TCRdb called clonotypes with MiXCR, one entry per CDR3 protein. The sample has approximately 360,000 distinct CDR3 sequences, approximately 10% seen once. CDR1 is KGHSH, CDR2 LQKENI, per germline. J lost 0 bases, V lost 4 bases, and 9 bases had no gene match. This CDR3 has 16 residues. The same data also contributed to another study, on T cells in Graves' hyperthyroidism and ophthalmopathy.

This chain connects TRBV18 to TRBJ2-7; 7 positions match TRBD1. The clonotype was recovered from a woman in her late teens or twenties with Graves disease. Sequenced here: peripheral blood mononuclear cells (PBMCs), sampled at new diagnosis, from a patient treated with antithyroid drugs. The CDR3 spells CASSRDRVPNSYEQYV. The CDR3 DNA reads TGTGCCAGCTCACGGGACAGAGTACCCAACTCCTACGAGCAGTACGTC.